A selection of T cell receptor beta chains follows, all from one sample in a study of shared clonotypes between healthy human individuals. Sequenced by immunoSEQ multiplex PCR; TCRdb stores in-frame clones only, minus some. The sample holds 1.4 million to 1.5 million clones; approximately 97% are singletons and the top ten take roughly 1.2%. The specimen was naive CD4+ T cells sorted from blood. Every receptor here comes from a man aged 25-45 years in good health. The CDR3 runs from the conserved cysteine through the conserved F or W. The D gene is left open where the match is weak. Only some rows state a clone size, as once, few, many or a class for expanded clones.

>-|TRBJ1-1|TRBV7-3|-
CASNNGPDTEAFF
TGTGCCAGCAACAACGGGCCGGACACTGAAGCTTTCTTT
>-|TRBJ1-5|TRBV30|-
CAWSNGGNQPQHF
TGTGCCTGGAGTAACGGGGGAAATCAGCCCCAGCATTTT
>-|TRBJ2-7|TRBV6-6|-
CASSPRTGSYEQYF
TGTGCCAGCAGTCCACGGACGGGCTCCTACGAGCAGTACTTC
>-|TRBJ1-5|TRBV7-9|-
CASSLGVSNQPQHF
TGTGCCAGCAGCTTGGGGGTTAGCAATCAGCCCCAGCATTTT
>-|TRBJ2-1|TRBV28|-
CASSLGWASSYNEQFF
TGTGCCAGCAGTTTGGGGTGGGCGAGCTCCTACAATGAGCAGTTCTTC
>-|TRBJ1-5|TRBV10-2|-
CASSESPGQPQHF
TGCGCCAGCAGTGAATCCCCCGGACAGCCCCAGCATTTT
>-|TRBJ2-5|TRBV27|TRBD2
CASMRVRLAGGQETQYF
TGTGCCAGCATGCGGGTTCGGCTAGCGGGAGGACAAGAGACCCAGTACTTC
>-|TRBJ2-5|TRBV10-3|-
CAISGGGPTQETQYF
TGTGCCATCAGCGGGGGCGGGCCAACTCAAGAGACCCAGTACTTC
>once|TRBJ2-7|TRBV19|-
CASSINRYEQYF
TGTGCCAGTAGTATTAATAGATACGAGCAGTACTTC
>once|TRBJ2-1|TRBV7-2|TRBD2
CASSGTSGRQFF
TGTGCCAGCAGCGGGACTAGCGGGAGACAGTTCTTC
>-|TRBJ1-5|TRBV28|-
CASSLYSGSNQPQHF
TGTGCCAGCAGTTTATACTCCGGTAGCAATCAGCCCCAGCATTTT
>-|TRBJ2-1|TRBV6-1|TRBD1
CGSRGLVGSYNEQFF
TGTGGATCTAGGGGGCTGGTTGGTTCCTACAATGAGCAGTTCTTC
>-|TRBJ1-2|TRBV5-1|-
CASSSGVGLWNYGYTF
TGCGCCAGCAGCTCAGGGGTGGGGTTGTGGAACTATGGCTACACCTTC
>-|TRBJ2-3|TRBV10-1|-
CASSDPDETQYF
TGCGCCAGCAGTGACCCCGATGAGACGCAGTATTTT
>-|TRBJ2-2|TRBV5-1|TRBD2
CASSAWTSGRAKNGELFF
TGCGCCAGCAGCGCCTGGACTAGCGGGAGGGCCAAGAACGGGGAGCTGTTTTTT
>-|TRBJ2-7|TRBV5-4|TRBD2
CASSLGLAGGEEQYF
TGTGCCAGCAGCTTGGGACTAGCGGGAGGAGAAGAGCAGTACTTC
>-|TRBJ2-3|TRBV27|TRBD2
CASSLSRPGLATDTQYF
TGTGCCAGCAGTTTATCAAGACCGGGACTAGCAACAGATACGCAGTATTTT
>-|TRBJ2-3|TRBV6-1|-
CASSGEWGLPTDTQYF
TGTGCCAGCAGTGGGGAATGGGGCTTACCCACAGATACGCAGTATTTT
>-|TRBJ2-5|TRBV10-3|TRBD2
CAISEPIGGGREETQYF
TGTGCCATCAGTGAGCCCATTGGTGGCGGGAGGGAAGAGACCCAGTACTTC
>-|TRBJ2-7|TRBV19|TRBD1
CASSIGDRAYEQYF
TGTGCCAGTAGTATAGGTGACAGGGCCTACGAGCAGTACTTC
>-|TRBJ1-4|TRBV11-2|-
CASSTRIGGEKLFF
TGTGCCAGCAGCACCCGAATCGGTGGGGAAAAACTGTTTTTT
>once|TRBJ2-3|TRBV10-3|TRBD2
CAISDGREGHDTQYF
TGTGCCATCAGTGACGGGCGGGAGGGCCACGATACGCAGTATTTT
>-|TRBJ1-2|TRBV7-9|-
CASSQRTVVANYGYTF
TGTGCCAGCAGCCAACGAACAGTCGTAGCTAACTATGGCTACACCTTC
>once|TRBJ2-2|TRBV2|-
CASSWTADGLFF
TGTGCCAGCAGTTGGACCGCAGATGGGCTGTTTTTT
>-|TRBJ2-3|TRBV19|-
CASSPSTDTQYF
TGTGCCAGTAGTCCTAGCACAGATACGCAGTATTTT
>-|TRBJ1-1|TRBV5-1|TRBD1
CASSSGTGGTEAFF
TGCGCCAGCAGCAGCGGGACAGGGGGCACTGAAGCTTTCTTT
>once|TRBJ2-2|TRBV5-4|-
CASSPDPAGELFF
TGTGCCAGCAGCCCAGATCCCGCCGGGGAGCTGTTTTTT
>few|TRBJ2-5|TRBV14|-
CASSQFSGRATETQYF
TGTGCCAGCAGCCAATTCAGCGGGCGGGCTACGGAGACCCAGTACTTC
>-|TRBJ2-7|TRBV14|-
CASSQFSSEPYEQYF
TGTGCCAGCAGCCAATTCTCTAGCGAACCCTACGAGCAGTACTTC
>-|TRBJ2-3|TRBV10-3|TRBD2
CAIRLAGVSTDTQYF
TGTGCCATCAGACTAGCGGGGGTAAGCACAGATACGCAGTATTTT
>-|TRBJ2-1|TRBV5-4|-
CASSPTKGARYNEQFF
TGTGCCAGCAGCCCTACAAAAGGGGCACGTTACAATGAGCAGTTCTTC
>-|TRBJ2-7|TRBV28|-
CASSTPGVEPTFEQYF
TGTGCCAGCAGTACCCCCGGGGTGGAGCCTACGTTTGAGCAGTACTTC